This T cell receptor (beta chain) was identified during a study of vaccination and CD4 T cells after COVID-19. On the study more broadly: Each participant was administered two doses of a vaccine, which was either BNT162b2 or mRNA-1273. In the control cultures, a CEFX pool, an HIV-1 Nef pool, or no peptide was supplied.

Regarding treatment: approximately 10-day PBMC culture with coronavirus spike peptide pools or control peptides (ViraFEST assay). The CDR3 consists of 15 residues. The V segment lost 5 bases and the J segment 2 bases; nucleotides outside the gene matches: 5. Germline CDR1 and CDR2: MNHEY and SMNVEV (reference sequence). General observations from the study: Convalescent patients had a median around 86% of reactive clones appearing only post-vaccination.

Oncomine TCR Beta short-read sequencing was applied to DNA from cultured CD4+ T cells. Investigators isolated genomic DNA from cultured CD4+ T cells. A single record per CDR3 protein comes from TCRdb applying MiXCR to the PCR reads. The sample shows more than 11,000 distinct CDR3 sequences, 29% of them seen only once. This clonotype has a handful of counts. The antigen is undetermined. The material was CD4+ T cells from blood, cultured in vitro, obtained before SARS-CoV-2 vaccination. This chain connects TRBV27 to TRBJ1-5, with 8 positions matching TRBD1. This receptor was identified in a human donor who received a COVID-19 vaccine. In nucleotides, the CDR3 is TGTGCCAGCAGTAACCAGGGGGCGGGCAATCAGCCCCAGCATTTT. This codes for CASSNQGAGNQPQHF.